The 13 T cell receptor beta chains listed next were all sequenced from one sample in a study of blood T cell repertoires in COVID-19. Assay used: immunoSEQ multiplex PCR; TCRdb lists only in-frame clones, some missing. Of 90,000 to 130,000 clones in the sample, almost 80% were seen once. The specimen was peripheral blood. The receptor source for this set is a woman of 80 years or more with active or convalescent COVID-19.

Here the CDR3 reads CASSPIGGHDEQYF. DNA of the CDR3: TGTGCCAGCTCACCTATCGGAGGGCACGACGAGCAGTACTTC. This sequence joins TRBV18 and TRBJ2-7, with D possibly TRBD2 on 6 matching bases. Germline values: CDR1 KGHSH, CDR2 LQKENI. V lost 3 bases and J lost 5, with 14 bases in between. The CDR3 loop spans 14 amino acids.

The CDR3 sequence is CARSFSIGRELSKNIQYF. The CDR3 nucleotides are TGTGCCAGAAGCTTCTCGATAGGGCGGGAACTCTCCAAAAACATTCAGTACTTC. The chain combines TRBV5-3 with TRBJ2-4, with a weak D call TRBD2 (6 bases). TRBV5-3 is an ORF for which the function is uncertain. The CDR3 covers 18 residues. V lost 2 bases, J lost 2 bases, and 20 bases lay in between.

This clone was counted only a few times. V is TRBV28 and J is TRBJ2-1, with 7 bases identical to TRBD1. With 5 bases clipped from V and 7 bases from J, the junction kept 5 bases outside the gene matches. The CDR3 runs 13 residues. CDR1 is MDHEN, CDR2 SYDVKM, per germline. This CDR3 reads CASSQYRGNEQFF. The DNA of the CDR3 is TGTGCCAGCAGTCAATACAGGGGTAATGAGCAGTTCTTC.

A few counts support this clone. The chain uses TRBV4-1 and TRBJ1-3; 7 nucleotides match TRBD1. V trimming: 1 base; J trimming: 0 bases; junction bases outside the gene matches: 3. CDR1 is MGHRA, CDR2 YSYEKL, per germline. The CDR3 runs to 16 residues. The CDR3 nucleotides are TGCGCCAGCAGCCAAGCACAGGGGAACTCTGGAAACACCATATATTTT. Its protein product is CASSQAQGNSGNTIYF.

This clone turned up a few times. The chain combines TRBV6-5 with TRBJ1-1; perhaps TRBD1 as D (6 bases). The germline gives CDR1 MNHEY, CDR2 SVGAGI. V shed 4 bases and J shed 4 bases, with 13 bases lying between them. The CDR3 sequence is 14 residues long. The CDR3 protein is CASSWNRASTEAFF. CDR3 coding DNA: TGTGCCAGCAGTTGGAACAGGGCGAGCACTGAAGCTTTCTTT.

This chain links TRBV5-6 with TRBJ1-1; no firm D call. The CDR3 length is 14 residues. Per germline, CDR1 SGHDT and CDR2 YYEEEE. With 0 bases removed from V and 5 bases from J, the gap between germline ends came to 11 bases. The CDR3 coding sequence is TGTGCCAGCAGCTTGGATGGGAGCAGGACTGAAGCTTTCTTT. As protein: CASSLDGSRTEAFF.

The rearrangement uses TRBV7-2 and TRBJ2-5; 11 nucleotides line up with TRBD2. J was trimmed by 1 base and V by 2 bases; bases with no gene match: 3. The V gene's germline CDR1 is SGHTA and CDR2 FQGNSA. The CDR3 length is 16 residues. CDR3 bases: TGTGCCAGCAGCTTATCCGGGACTAGCGGCCAAGAGACCCAGTACTTC. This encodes CASSLSGTSGQETQYF.

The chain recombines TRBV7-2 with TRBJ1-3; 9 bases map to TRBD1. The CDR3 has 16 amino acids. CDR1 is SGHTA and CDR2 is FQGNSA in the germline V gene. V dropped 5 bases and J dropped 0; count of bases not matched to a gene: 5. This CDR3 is CASSGGDRDSGNTIYF. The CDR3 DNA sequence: TGTGCCAGCAGCGGGGGGGACAGGGACTCTGGAAACACCATATATTTT.

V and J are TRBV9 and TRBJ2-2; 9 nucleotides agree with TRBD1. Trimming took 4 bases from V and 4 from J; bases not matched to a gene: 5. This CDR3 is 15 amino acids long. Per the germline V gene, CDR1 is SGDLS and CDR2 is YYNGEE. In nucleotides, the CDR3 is TGTGCCAGCAGCCCCCGACAGGGGGGCACCGGGGAGCTGTTTTTT. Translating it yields CASSPRQGGTGELFF.

CDR3 sequence: CASSPGAPAGGTDTQYF. CDR3 DNA: TGTGCCAGCAGCCCAGGAGCCCCAGCGGGGGGCACAGATACGCAGTATTTT. The chain carries TRBV7-6 and TRBJ2-3; the match to TRBD2 covers 8 bases. Germline lookup yields CDR1 SGHVS and CDR2 FNYEAQ. The CDR3 is made up of 17 amino acids. V shed 5 bases and J 1 base; nucleotides not matched to a gene: 11.

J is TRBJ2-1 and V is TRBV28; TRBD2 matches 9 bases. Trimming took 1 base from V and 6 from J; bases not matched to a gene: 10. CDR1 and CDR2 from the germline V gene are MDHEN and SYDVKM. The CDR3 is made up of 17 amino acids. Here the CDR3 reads CASSLFLGTSQGNEQFF. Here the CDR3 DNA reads TGTGCCAGCAGTTTATTTTTGGGGACTAGCCAAGGCAATGAGCAGTTCTTC.

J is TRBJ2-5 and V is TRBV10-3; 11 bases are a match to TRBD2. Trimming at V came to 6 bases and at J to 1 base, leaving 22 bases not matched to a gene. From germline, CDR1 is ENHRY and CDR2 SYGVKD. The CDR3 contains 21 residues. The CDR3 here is CAISPRKGSSGRMVTQETQYF. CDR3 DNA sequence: TGTGCCATCAGCCCCAGAAAGGGTTCTAGCGGGAGGATGGTTACCCAAGAGACCCAGTACTTC.

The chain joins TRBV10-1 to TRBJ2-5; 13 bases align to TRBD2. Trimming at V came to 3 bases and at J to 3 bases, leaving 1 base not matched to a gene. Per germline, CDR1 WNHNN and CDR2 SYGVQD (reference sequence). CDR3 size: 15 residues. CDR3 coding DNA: TGCGCCAGCAGTGACGGGACTAGCGGGAAAGAGACCCAGTACTTC. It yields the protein CASSDGTSGKETQYF.